The 19 T cell receptor beta chains in this list originate from one sample, sequenced in a study of OX40 agonist ivuxolimab in advanced cancers. Libraries were constructed by the immunoSEQ multiplex PCR assay. The table was pulled from immuneACCESS by TCRdb, which kept in-frame rearrangements only. Such tables lose some clones; where checked, under half of the loss comes from unresolved V genes, and the rest has no known cause. The table for this sample lists 90,000 to 100,000 clones; roughly 83% of them were counted only once. The ten largest clonotypes hold more than 1.1% of the sample. The source material was CD4+ or CD8+ T cells sorted from blood, sampled in a trial of the OX40 agonist ivuxolimab. The receptor source for this set is an adult with an advanced solid tumor such as melanoma, head and neck, liver or kidney cancer.

The chain employs TRBV7-2 and TRBJ2-3, with D hard to call. The CDR3 is 16 residues long. V lost 0 bases, J lost 3 bases, and 13 bases lay in between. Germline V CDR1 and CDR2: SGHTA, FQGNSA. The CDR3 sequence is CASSLAAGLRTDTQYF. The CDR3 region has the DNA TGTGCCAGCAGCTTAGCGGCCGGGTTGAGGACAGATACGCAGTATTTT.

V is TRBV6-5 and J is TRBJ1-5; possible D gene TRBD1, 5 bases. CDR3 length equals 16 residues. V was clipped by 0 bases and J by 4 bases, with 13 bases between them. Germline V CDR1 and CDR2: MNHEY, SVGAGI. The CDR3 DNA reads as TGTGCCAGCAGTTACTCTAGTCAGGGTGGAAATCAGCCCCAGCATTTT. Its translation is CASSYSSQGGNQPQHF.

The gene calls are TRBV2 and TRBJ1-5; unclear D gene. This CDR3 has 14 residues. The germline V gene has CDR1 SNHLY and CDR2 FYNNEI. V was shortened by 6 bases and J by 5 bases, with 14 bases between the two germline ends. The DNA of the CDR3 is TGTGCCAGCAGAGCGGGGAGCACAGATCAGCCCCAGCATTTT. It translates to CASRAGSTDQPQHF.

The chain links TRBV5-4 to TRBJ1-1; 9 positions agree with TRBD1. The CDR3 spans 16 residues. Germline V gene sequence: CDR1 SGHNT, CDR2 YYREEE (reference sequence). Germline trimming cut 3 bases from V and 2 bases from J; bases unmatched to any gene: 8. CDR3 coding DNA: TGTGCCAGCAGCTCTATCACAGGGGGCCATAACACTGAAGCTTTCTTT. Translating it yields CASSSITGGHNTEAFF.

J is TRBJ1-1 and V is TRBV7-3, with D uncertain. The germline CDR1 and CDR2 sequences are SGHTA and FQGTGA. V was shortened by 5 bases and J by 2 bases, with 9 bases between the two germline ends. The CDR3 has 13 amino acids. The CDR3 DNA is TGTGCCAGCAGCCTCCGATCCAACACTGAAGCTTTCTTT. This encodes CASSLRSNTEAFF.

The chain has TRBV28 and TRBJ2-7, with 7 bases lining up with TRBD1. The CDR3 length is 15 residues. Germline CDR1 MDHEN, CDR2 SYDVKM. V lost 4 bases, J lost 2 bases, and 8 bases stayed unmatched. CDR3 amino acids: CASSSSHRGPYEQYF. The DNA for the CDR3 is TGTGCCAGCAGTTCTAGCCACAGGGGCCCCTACGAGCAGTACTTC.

The chain recombines TRBV11-1 with TRBJ1-2, with D possibly TRBD1 on 6 matching bases. V was trimmed by 2 bases and J by 6 bases, leaving 10 bases between them. Looked up from germline, CDR1 is SGHAT and CDR2 is FQDESV (reference sequence). CDR3 length: 13 residues. Written as DNA, the CDR3 is TGTGCCAGCAGCTTATCAGGGGTGGATGGCTACACCTTC. This codes for CASSLSGVDGYTF.

The CDR3, as DNA: TGTGCCAGCAGTGAGCAGCACCCCCCGTACGAGCAGTACTTC. It codes for CASSEQHPPYEQYF. The rearrangement joins TRBV27 to TRBJ2-7; D is uncertain. This CDR3 is built from 14 residues. Trimming took 5 bases from V and 4 from J, leaving 15 bases between them. CDR1 and CDR2 from the germline V gene are MNHEY and SMNVEV (reference sequence).

About this clone itself: This specimen includes other DNA sequences encoding the same CDR3. V and J are TRBV14 and TRBJ1-3, with no clear D. With 3 bases removed from V and 0 bases from J, the gap between germline ends came to 3 bases. Germline assignment: CDR1 SGHDN and CDR2 FVKESK. This CDR3 contains 13 residues. The CDR3 protein is CASSHNSGNTIYF. CDR3 nucleotides: TGTGCCAGCAGCCATAACTCTGGAAACACCATATATTTT.

This clone was detected only a few times. The V and J genes are TRBV21-1 and TRBJ2-5; the table's D call, TRBD2, was not checked against the DNA. TRBV21-1 is tagged as a pseudogene. This CDR3 is built from 16 residues. The CDR3 sequence: CASSKGNHRVMETQYF. CDR3 sequence (DNA): TGTGCCAGCAGCAAAGGGAACCACCGGGTGATGGAGACCCAGTACTTC.

The chain has TRBV2 and TRBJ2-5, with a weak D call TRBD2 (6 bases). CDR1 is SNHLY, CDR2 FYNNEI, per germline. Trimming removed 6 bases from V and 4 bases from J, with 21 bases in between. The CDR3 spans 16 residues. In DNA, the CDR3 is TGTGCCAGCAGGGCGGGGCTCGTGGGTAGTGTAGAGACCCAGTACTTC. Encoded protein: CASRAGLVGSVETQYF.

The gene calls are TRBV30 and TRBJ2-5, with D perhaps matching TRBD2 (5 bases). The CDR3 runs to 13 residues. Germline CDR1 GTSNPN, CDR2 SVGIG (reference sequence). V lost 3 bases to trimming and J lost 10 bases, with 18 bases between them. CDR3 bases: TGTGCCTGGAGCGAGGGTAGGGTGGGGAGCCAGTACTTC. Translating gives CAWSEGRVGSQYF. Full variable domain (missing parts from reference TRBV30 and TRBJ2-5): SQTIHQWPATLVQPVGSPLSLECTVEGTSNPNLYWYRQAAGRGLQLLFYSVGIGQISSEVPQNLSASRPQDRQFILSSKKLLLSDSGFYLCAWSEGRVGSQYFGPGTRLLVL.

The chain uses TRBV28 and TRBJ1-2, with TRBD1 matching 7 bases. The CDR3 extends over 14 amino acids. CDR1 is MDHEN, CDR2 SYDVKM, per germline. V trimming: 6 bases; J trimming: 8 bases; junction bases outside the gene matches: 12. CDR3 residues: CASRVDRLLEGYTF. CDR3 sequence (DNA): TGTGCCAGCAGGGTGGACAGGCTACTAGAAGGCTACACCTTC.

The J gene is TRBJ2-1, the V gene TRBV7-7; D may be TRBD1 or TRBD2 (5 bases each). Germline V gene lookup returns CDR1 SSHAT and CDR2 FNYEAQ (reference sequence). Trimming removed 5 bases from V and 9 bases from J, with 17 bases in between. The CDR3 totals 14 residues. Here the CDR3 reads CASSRDVGSGEQFF. DNA for the CDR3: TGTGCCAGCAGCCGGGACGTCGGCTCGGGTGAGCAGTTCTTC.

This clone was seen just once. The V and J genes are TRBV7-9 and TRBJ1-3, with no clear D. The germline V gene encodes CDR1 SEHNR and CDR2 FQNEAQ (reference sequence). V lost 5 bases and J lost 4, with 3 bases in between. CDR3 length equals 11 residues. CDR3 protein: CASSGGNTIYF. The DNA of the CDR3 is TGTGCCAGCAGCGGGGGAAACACCATATATTTT.

The chain employs TRBV6-5 and TRBJ2-3; maybe TRBD2 (5 bases). The germline V gene encodes CDR1 MNHEY and CDR2 SVGAGI. Between the trimmed V and J ends, which lost 6 bases and 0 bases, there was a span of 13 bases. The CDR3 contains 15 residues. CDR3 DNA sequence: TGTGCCAGCAGGGACTCACTGACTAGCACAGATACGCAGTATTTT. Encoded protein: CASRDSLTSTDTQYF.

The V gene is TRBV6-5, the J gene TRBJ1-4, with no clear D. The CDR3 has 13 amino acids. The germline V and J ends were trimmed by 2 bases and 4 bases, with 5 bases remaining between them. Germline V gene lookup returns CDR1 MNHEY and CDR2 SVGAGI. CDR3: CASSYAHNEKLFF. CDR3 coding DNA: TGTGCCAGCAGTTACGCGCATAATGAAAAACTGTTTTTT.

The V and J genes are TRBV2 and TRBJ2-7; 8 nucleotides match TRBD2. After removal of 7 bases from V and 3 bases from J, the junction contained 5 bases not matched to a gene. Germline V CDR1 and CDR2: SNHLY, FYNNEI. This CDR3 comprises 13 residues. Written as DNA, the CDR3 is TGTGCCAGCAAAGCGGGGGACCGCTACGAGCAGTACTTC. Amino acid sequence: CASKAGDRYEQYF.

V is TRBV6-1 and J is TRBJ2-7, with 10 nucleotides matching TRBD2. The V gene end was trimmed by 6 bases and the J gene end by 6 bases; junction bases not matched to a gene: 11. There are 15 residues in the CDR3. Germline V CDR1 and CDR2: MNHNS, SASEGT. The CDR3 sequence: CASSELAGAGSEQYF. The CDR3 DNA reads as TGTGCCAGCAGCGAGCTAGCGGGAGCGGGGTCCGAGCAGTACTTC.